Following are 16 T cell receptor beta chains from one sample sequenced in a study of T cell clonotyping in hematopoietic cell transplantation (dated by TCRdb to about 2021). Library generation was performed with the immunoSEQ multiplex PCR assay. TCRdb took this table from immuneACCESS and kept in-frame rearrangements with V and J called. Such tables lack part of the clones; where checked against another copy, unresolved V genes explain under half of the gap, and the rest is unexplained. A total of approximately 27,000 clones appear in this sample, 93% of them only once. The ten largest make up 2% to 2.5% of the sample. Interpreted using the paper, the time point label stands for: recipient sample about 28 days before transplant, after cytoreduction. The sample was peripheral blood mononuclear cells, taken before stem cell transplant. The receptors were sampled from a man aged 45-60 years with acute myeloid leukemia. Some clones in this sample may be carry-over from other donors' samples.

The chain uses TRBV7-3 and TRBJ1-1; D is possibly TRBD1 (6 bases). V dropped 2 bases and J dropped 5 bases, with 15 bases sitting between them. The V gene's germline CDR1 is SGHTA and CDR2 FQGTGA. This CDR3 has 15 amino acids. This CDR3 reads CASSLGPTGMTEAFF. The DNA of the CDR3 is TGTGCCAGCAGCTTAGGGCCCACAGGGATGACTGAAGCTTTCTTT.

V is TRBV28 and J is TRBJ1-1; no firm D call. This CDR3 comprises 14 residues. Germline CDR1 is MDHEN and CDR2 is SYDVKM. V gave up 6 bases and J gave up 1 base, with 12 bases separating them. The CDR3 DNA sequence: TGTGCCAGCAGCCCCGTGACTTGGAACACTGAAGCTTTCTTT. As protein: CASSPVTWNTEAFF.

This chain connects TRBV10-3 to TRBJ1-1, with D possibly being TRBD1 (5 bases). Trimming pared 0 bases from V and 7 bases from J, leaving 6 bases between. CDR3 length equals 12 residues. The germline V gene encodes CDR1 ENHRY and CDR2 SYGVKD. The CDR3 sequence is CAISESDSEAFF. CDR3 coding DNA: TGTGCCATCAGTGAGTCTGACAGTGAAGCTTTCTTT.

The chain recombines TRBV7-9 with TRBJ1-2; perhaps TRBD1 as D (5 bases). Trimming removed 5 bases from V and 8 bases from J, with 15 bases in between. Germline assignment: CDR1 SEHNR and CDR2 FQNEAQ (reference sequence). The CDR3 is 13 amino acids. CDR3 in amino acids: CASSDTGQKGYTF. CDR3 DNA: TGTGCCAGCAGCGATACCGGACAAAAAGGCTACACCTTC.

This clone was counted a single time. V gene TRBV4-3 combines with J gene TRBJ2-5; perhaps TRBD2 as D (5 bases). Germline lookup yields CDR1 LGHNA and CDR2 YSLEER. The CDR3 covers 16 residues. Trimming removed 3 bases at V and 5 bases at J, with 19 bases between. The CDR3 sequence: CASSQGSLFQRETQYF. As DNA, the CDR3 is TGCGCCAGCAGCCAGGGGAGCTTATTTCAGAGGGAGACCCAGTACTTC.

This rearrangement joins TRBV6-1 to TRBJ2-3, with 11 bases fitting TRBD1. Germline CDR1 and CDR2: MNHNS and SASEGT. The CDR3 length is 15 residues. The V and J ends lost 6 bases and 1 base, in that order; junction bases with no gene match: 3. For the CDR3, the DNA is TGTGCCAGCAGCCCGGGACAGGGGGGCACAGATACGCAGTATTTT. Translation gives CASSPGQGGTDTQYF.

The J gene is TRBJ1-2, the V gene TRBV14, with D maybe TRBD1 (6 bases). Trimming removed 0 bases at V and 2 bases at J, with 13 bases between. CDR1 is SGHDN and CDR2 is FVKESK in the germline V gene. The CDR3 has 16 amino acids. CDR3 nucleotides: TGTGCCAGCAGCCAAGATGGAGGGGGGGAAAACTATGGCTACACCTTC. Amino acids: CASSQDGGGENYGYTF.

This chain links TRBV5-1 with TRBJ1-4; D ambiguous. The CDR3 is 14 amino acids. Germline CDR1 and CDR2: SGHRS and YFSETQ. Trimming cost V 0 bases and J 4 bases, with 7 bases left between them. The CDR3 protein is CASSLEGRNEKLFF. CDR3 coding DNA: TGCGCCAGCAGCTTGGAAGGGCGTAATGAAAAACTGTTTTTT.

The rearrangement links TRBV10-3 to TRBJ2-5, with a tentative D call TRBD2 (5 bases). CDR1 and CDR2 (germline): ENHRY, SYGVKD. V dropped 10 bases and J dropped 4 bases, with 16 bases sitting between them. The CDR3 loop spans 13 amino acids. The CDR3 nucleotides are TGTGCCACCGGTGACGGGGTTGTAGAGACCCAGTACTTC. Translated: CATGDGVVETQYF.

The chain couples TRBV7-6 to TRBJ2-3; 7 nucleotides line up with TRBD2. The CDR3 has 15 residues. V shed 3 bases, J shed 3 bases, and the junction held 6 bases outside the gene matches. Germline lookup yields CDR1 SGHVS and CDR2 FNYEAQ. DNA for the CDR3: TGTGCCAGCAGCTTTCGGAGGGAGGGGACAGATACGCAGTATTTT. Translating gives CASSFRREGTDTQYF.

The chain's CDR3 is CASSPQGVNYGYTF. The CDR3 DNA sequence: TGCGCCAGCAGCCCTCAGGGGGTTAACTATGGCTACACCTTC. The V call is TRBV5-1, the J call TRBJ1-2; 7 nucleotides agree with TRBD1. The CDR3 totals 14 residues. Germline V gene sequence: CDR1 SGHRS, CDR2 YFSETQ. The ends lost 4 bases at V and 1 base at J; junction bases unmatched: 4.

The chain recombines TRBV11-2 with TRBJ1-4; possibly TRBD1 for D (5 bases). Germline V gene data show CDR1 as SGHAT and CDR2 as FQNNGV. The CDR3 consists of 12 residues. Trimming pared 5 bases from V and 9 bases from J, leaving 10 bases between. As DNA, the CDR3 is TGTGCCAGCAGCAGCGCAGGGAAAAAACTGTTTTTT. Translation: CASSSAGKKLFF.

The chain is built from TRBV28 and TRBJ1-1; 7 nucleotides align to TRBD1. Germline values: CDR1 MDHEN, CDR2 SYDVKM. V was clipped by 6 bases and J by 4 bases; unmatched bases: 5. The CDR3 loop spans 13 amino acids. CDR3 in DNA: TGTGCCAGCAGCCAACAGGGGCGCACTGAAGCTTTCTTT. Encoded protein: CASSQQGRTEAFF.

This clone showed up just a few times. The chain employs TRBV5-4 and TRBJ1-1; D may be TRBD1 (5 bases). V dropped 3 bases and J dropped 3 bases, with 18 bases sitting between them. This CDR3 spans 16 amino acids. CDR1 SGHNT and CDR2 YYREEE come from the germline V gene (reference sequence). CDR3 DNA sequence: TGTGCCAGCAGCTCCGGCGGGGCGGGGGGAGACACTGAAGCTTTCTTT. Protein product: CASSSGGAGGDTEAFF.

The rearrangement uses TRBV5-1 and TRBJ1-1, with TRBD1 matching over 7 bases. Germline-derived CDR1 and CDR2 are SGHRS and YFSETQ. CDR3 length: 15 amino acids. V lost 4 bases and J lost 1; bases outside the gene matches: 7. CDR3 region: CASSKSGGPNTEAFF. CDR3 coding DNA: TGCGCCAGCAGCAAATCAGGGGGGCCGAACACTGAAGCTTTCTTT.

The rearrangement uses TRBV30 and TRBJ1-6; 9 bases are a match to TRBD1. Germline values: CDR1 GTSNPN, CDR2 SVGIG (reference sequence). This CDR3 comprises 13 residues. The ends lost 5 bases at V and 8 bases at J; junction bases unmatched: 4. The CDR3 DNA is TGTGCCTGGGAACAGGGGGCGTATTCACCCCTCCACTTT. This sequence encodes CAWEQGAYSPLHF.